The 27 T cell receptor beta chains listed next were all sequenced from one sample in a study of T cell responses to AZD1222 COVID-19 vaccine (dated by TCRdb to the early 2020s). The method was the immunoSEQ multiplex PCR assay. Drawn from immuneACCESS, this table holds only the in-frame rearrangements with V and J called that TCRdb kept. Clones are partly lost; checked studies trace under half to an unresolved V gene and leave the rest unexplained. This sample lists roughly 98,000 clones; around 94% were detected once. About 13% of the sample rests with the top ten. The sample's time point label, in plain terms: baseline before first vaccination. The material was peripheral blood, obtained on day 0 of AZD1222 vaccination. Source of these receptors: an adult in good health.

The chain couples TRBV4-1 to TRBJ2-4; 8 positions match TRBD1. This CDR3 comprises 19 residues. After removal of 4 bases from V and 8 bases from J, the junction contained 22 bases not matched to a gene. Germline CDR1 is MGHRA and CDR2 is YSYEKL. CDR3: CASSPSLFKLDRVSDIQYF. The CDR3 region has the DNA TGCGCCAGCAGCCCAAGCTTATTCAAATTGGACAGGGTATCTGACATTCAGTACTTC.

This clone was seen a single time. V usage is TRBV10-2 and J usage is TRBJ2-3; D may correspond to TRBD1 or TRBD2 (8 bases each). CDR3 length: 14 residues. V was pared by 10 bases and J by 4 bases, with 18 bases between. From germline, CDR1 is WSHSY and CDR2 SAAADI. The DNA for the CDR3 is TGCGCCACCCAGGGGGCGGGGGGCCCAGATACGCAGTATTTT. Encoded protein: CATQGAGGPDTQYF.

Worth noting for this clone: In the same sample, other DNA sequences code for this CDR3. The rearrangement uses TRBV6-5 and TRBJ2-1; TRBD2 aligns across 9 bases. Germline V gene sequence: CDR1 MNHEY, CDR2 SVGAGI. CDR3 length equals 15 residues. The junction had 0 bases not matched to a gene; V was cut back by 0 bases and J by 3 bases. In DNA form, the CDR3 reads TGTGCCAGCAGTTACTCAGCGGGGGGCTACAATGAGCAGTTCTTC. Translation gives CASSYSAGGYNEQFF.

The chain links TRBV19 to TRBJ2-2; D not resolved. The germline V gene encodes CDR1 LNHDA and CDR2 SQIVND (reference sequence). CDR3 length: 12 residues. The V gene lost 7 bases and the J gene lost 7 bases, with 10 bases spanning the gap. CDR3 nucleotide sequence: TGTGCCAGTAACCCACGGGTCGGGGAGCTGTTTTTT. Encoded protein: CASNPRVGELFF.

The chain couples TRBV5-1 to TRBJ1-6; 7 bases match TRBD1. Germline CDR1 is SGHRS and CDR2 is YFSETQ. The CDR3 sequence is 16 residues long. V lost 2 bases to trimming and J lost 0 bases; unmatched junction nucleotides: 2. CDR3 in amino acids: CASSLQGSSYNSPLHF. DNA of the CDR3: TGCGCCAGCAGCTTACAGGGGAGCTCCTATAATTCACCCCTCCACTTT. Based on the CDR3 plus reference TRBV5-1 and TRBJ1-6, the full variable domain is KAGVTQTPRYLIKTRGQQVTLSCSPISGHRSVSWYQQTPGQGLQFLFEYFSETQRNKGNFPGRFSGRQFSNSRSEMNVSTLELGDSALYLCASSLQGSSYNSPLHFGNGTRLTVT.

The V gene is TRBV21-1, the J gene TRBJ1-2. TRBV21-1 is a known pseudogene. The CDR3 is made up of 15 amino acids. CDR3 sequence reads: CASSKDRQLLYGYTF. The CDR3 DNA reads as TGTGCCAGCAGCAAAGATCGGCAGCTACTCTATGGCTACACCTTC.

The rearrangement uses TRBV7-8 and TRBJ2-2; 9 nucleotides line up with TRBD2. The CDR3 sequence is 17 residues long. Germline CDR1 reads SGHVS; CDR2 reads FQNEAQ. With V trimmed by 5 bases and J by 5 bases, 12 bases remained unmatched. The CDR3 is CASSPQGGGAGTGELFF. DNA of the CDR3: TGTGCCAGCAGCCCCCAGGGCGGGGGGGCTGGTACCGGGGAGCTGTTTTTT.

J is TRBJ2-3 and V is TRBV27; perhaps TRBD2 as D (5 bases). The germline V gene encodes CDR1 MNHEY and CDR2 SMNVEV (reference sequence). The CDR3 is 15 residues long. V lost 7 bases, J lost 0 bases, and 14 bases lay in between. The DNA for the CDR3 is TGTGCCAGCACCGGAGCGGACTCTAGCACAGATACGCAGTATTTT. This translates into CASTGADSSTDTQYF.

The rearrangement joins TRBV24-1 to TRBJ2-1; 13 bases agree with TRBD2. Trimming removed 0 bases from V and 6 bases from J; junction bases left unmatched: 4. This CDR3 contains 17 residues. CDR1 KGHDR and CDR2 SFDVKD come from the germline V gene. CDR3: CATSDLRTSGGINEQFF. CDR3 DNA sequence: TGTGCCACCAGTGATTTGAGGACTAGCGGGGGAATCAATGAGCAGTTCTTC.

The CDR3 sequence: CASSDTGVGETQYF. Written as DNA, the CDR3 is TGTGCCAGCAGCGACACAGGGGTCGGAGAGACCCAGTACTTC. The J gene is TRBJ2-5, the V gene TRBV9, with 7 nucleotides matching TRBD1. The V segment lost 3 bases and the J segment 4 bases; nucleotides outside the gene matches: 6. The CDR3 totals 14 residues. Germline V gene lookup returns CDR1 SGDLS and CDR2 YYNGEE.

This chain links TRBV7-9 with TRBJ1-4; 9 bases agree with TRBD1. The ends lost 6 bases at V and 9 bases at J; junction bases unmatched: 8. The CDR3 extends over 14 amino acids. Per germline, CDR1 SEHNR and CDR2 FQNEAQ (reference sequence). CDR3 DNA: TGTGCCAGCAGTTCCTCCGGGACAGGGCAAAAACTGTTTTTT. Translated, it gives CASSSSGTGQKLFF.

The chain links TRBV2 to TRBJ1-1; D ambiguous. Germline-derived CDR1 and CDR2 are SNHLY and FYNNEI. V gave up 1 base and J gave up 1 base, with 10 bases separating them. CDR3 size: 15 residues. CDR3 DNA: TGTGCCAGCAGTGAAGAGACCAATCGGAACACTGAAGCTTTCTTT. Protein sequence: CASSEETNRNTEAFF. The variable domain in full, completed from reference TRBV2 and TRBJ1-1, reads EPEVTQTPSHQVTQMGQEVILRCVPISNHLYFYWYRQILGQKVEFLVSFYNNEISEKSEIFDDQFSVERPDGSNFTLKIRSTKLEDSAMYFCASSEETNRNTEAFFGQGTRLTVV.

In its sample, this clone was seen a few times. V and J are TRBV28 and TRBJ2-1; D not certain. Germline values: CDR1 MDHEN, CDR2 SYDVKM. The length of the CDR3 is 13 residues. V shed 11 bases and J shed 0 bases, with 11 bases lying between them. CDR3 sequence: CASEPSSYNEQFF. The CDR3 DNA is TGTGCCTCGGAACCGAGCTCCTACAATGAGCAGTTCTTC.

The chain recombines TRBV7-2 with TRBJ1-2; no clear D. V lost 1 base and J 4 bases, leaving 10 bases between the germline ends. The CDR3 runs to 14 residues. Germline assignment: CDR1 SGHTA and CDR2 FQGNSA. CDR3 coding DNA: TGTGCCAGCAGCTTAGTGGCTGGTGGCTATGGCTACACCTTC. Translation: CASSLVAGGYGYTF.

The chain couples TRBV6-5 to TRBJ2-7; 8 nucleotides match TRBD1. Germline V gene lookup returns CDR1 MNHEY and CDR2 SVGAGI. The CDR3 loop spans 15 amino acids. With V trimmed by 7 bases and J by 2 bases, 10 bases remained unmatched. The CDR3 protein is CASMDRVGRPYEQYF. Here the CDR3 DNA reads TGTGCCAGCATGGACAGGGTAGGACGCCCCTACGAGCAGTACTTC.

V gene TRBV6-5 combines with J gene TRBJ1-5; 9 bases match TRBD1. The CDR3 is 15 amino acids. J lost 3 bases, V lost 5 bases, and 5 bases had no gene match. Germline CDR1 and CDR2: MNHEY and SVGAGI. In DNA, the CDR3 is TGTGCCAGCAGTCCGGGACAGGGCCCCAATCAGCCCCAGCATTTT. This encodes CASSPGQGPNQPQHF.

The rearrangement uses TRBV5-4 and TRBJ1-2; 8 nucleotides agree with TRBD1. The CDR3 extends over 13 amino acids. Germline values: CDR1 SGHNT, CDR2 YYREEE (reference sequence). The trim removed 3 bases at V and 6 bases at J, leaving 4 bases unmatched. This chain's CDR3 is CASSYGQGDGYTF. In nucleotides, the CDR3 is TGTGCCAGCAGCTACGGACAGGGTGATGGCTACACCTTC.

This rearrangement joins TRBV2 to TRBJ1-1; a possible D gene is TRBD1 (5 bases). Trimming pared 3 bases from V and 1 base from J, leaving 12 bases between. The germline V gene has CDR1 SNHLY and CDR2 FYNNEI. There are 15 residues in the CDR3. CDR3 sequence (DNA): TGTGCCAGCAGTGAGGAAGGAGGGGCGAACACTGAAGCTTTCTTT. This codes for CASSEEGGANTEAFF.

The rearrangement uses TRBV29-1 and TRBJ2-2; possible D gene TRBD1, 7 bases. V was trimmed by 1 base and J by 5 bases, leaving 17 bases between them. The CDR3 is made up of 16 amino acids. Germline CDR1 and CDR2: SQVTM and ANQGSEA. CDR3 nucleotides: TGCAGCGTTGAAGGTTCTTCCAGGGGGGAGACCGGGGAGCTGTTTTTT. This sequence encodes CSVEGSSRGETGELFF.

This clone appeared once. J is TRBJ1-1 and V is TRBV30, with D possibly TRBD1 on 5 matching bases. The CDR3 has 14 residues. Trimming removed 4 bases at V and 0 bases at J, with 12 bases between. The germline CDR1 and CDR2 sequences are GTSNPN and SVGIG (reference sequence). CDR3 loop: CAWILTGVNTEAFF. For the CDR3, the DNA is TGTGCCTGGATTTTGACGGGGGTGAACACTGAAGCTTTCTTT.

This chain connects TRBV19 to TRBJ2-3; the D is unclear. The germline V gene encodes CDR1 LNHDA and CDR2 SQIVND (reference sequence). The CDR3 is made up of 14 amino acids. Trimming stripped 7 bases from V and 0 bases from J, with 11 bases between. This CDR3 reads CASKQRPSTDTQYF. The CDR3 DNA reads TGTGCCAGTAAGCAGCGTCCTAGCACAGATACGCAGTATTTT. Full variable domain (outside the CDR3, taken from reference TRBV19 and TRBJ2-3): DGGITQSPKYLFRKEGQNVTLSCEQNLNHDAMYWYRQDPGQGLRLIYYSQIVNDFQKGDIAEGYSVSREKKESFPLTVTSAQKNPTAFYLCASKQRPSTDTQYFGPGTRLTVL.

The chain is built from TRBV11-3 and TRBJ2-1; 9 bases match TRBD2. The germline V gene encodes CDR1 SGHNT and CDR2 YENEEA. V lost 2 bases, J lost 7 bases, and 12 bases stayed unmatched. The CDR3 length is 17 residues. CDR3 sequence (DNA): TGTGCCAGCAGCTTATCTTGGACCGCTAGCGGGACGAATGAGCAGTTCTTC. Protein sequence: CASSLSWTASGTNEQFF.

This chain uses TRBV5-4 with TRBJ2-7; D unclear. The germline V gene has CDR1 SGHNT and CDR2 YYREEE (reference sequence). The CDR3 length is 14 residues. The germline V and J ends were trimmed by 2 bases and 1 base, with 10 bases remaining between them. CDR3 residues: CASSLAGNSYEQYF. The CDR3 bases are TGTGCCAGCAGCTTAGCTGGGAATTCCTACGAGCAGTACTTC.

Comments on this clone: The same CDR3 arises from other DNA sequences in this sample as well. The chain uses TRBV5-1 and TRBJ1-1; no clear D. V gave up 0 bases and J gave up 1 base, with 4 bases separating them. The V gene's germline CDR1 is SGHRS and CDR2 YFSETQ. The length of the CDR3 is 13 residues. In DNA, the CDR3 is TGCGCCAGCAGCTTGGGCGGGAACACTGAAGCTTTCTTT. Translating it yields CASSLGGNTEAFF.

The V call is TRBV27, the J call TRBJ2-3; D ambiguous. The CDR3 length is 15 residues. CDR1 is MNHEY and CDR2 is SMNVEV in the germline V gene (reference sequence). V dropped 4 bases and J dropped 8 bases, with 19 bases sitting between them. The CDR3 DNA reads TGTGCCAGCAGTTCCCCCCAGGTAGCTCTGGGTACGCAGTATTTT. Its translation is CASSSPQVALGTQYF.

V is TRBV4-2 and J is TRBJ2-1; D gene unclear. Germline V gene sequence: CDR1 LGHNA, CDR2 YNFKEQ. Trimming pared 0 bases from V and 6 bases from J, leaving 3 bases between. The CDR3 spans 12 residues. CDR3 in amino acids: CASSQEINEQFF. The CDR3 bases are TGTGCCAGCAGCCAAGAGATCAATGAGCAGTTCTTC.

The chain has TRBV5-1 and TRBJ2-2, with TRBD1 identical over 7 bases. CDR3 length: 15 amino acids. The germline V gene encodes CDR1 SGHRS and CDR2 YFSETQ. After removal of 2 bases from V and 7 bases from J, the junction contained 8 bases not matched to a gene. DNA for the CDR3: TGCGCCAGCAGCTTAGGGACAGTTCAGGTCGGGGAGCTGTTTTTT. Protein: CASSLGTVQVGELFF.